These 24 T cell receptor beta chains originate from one sample sequenced in a study of cytomegalovirus exposure and HLA in healthy donors. The PCR was carried out with 60 Vbeta primers and 13 Jbeta primers. The protocol was immunoSEQ multiplex PCR, while the TCRdb copy is restricted to in-frame clones and leaves out a portion. The table includes approximately 180,000 clones, approximately 81% detected once. The sequencing sample was made of PBMCs. The receptors derive from a woman aged 25 to 39 in good health and CMV-seronegative.

This sequence joins TRBV10-3 and TRBJ2-7, with 8 bases that match TRBD2. Per germline, CDR1 ENHRY and CDR2 SYGVKD. After removal of 9 bases from V and 3 bases from J, the junction contained 22 bases not matched to a gene. The CDR3 has 18 amino acids. This CDR3 reads CAISGQRGESGSDYEQYF. The CDR3 DNA sequence: TGTGCCATTTCTGGACAGCGAGGAGAGAGCGGGAGCGACTACGAGCAGTACTTC.

This clone came up a few times. This chain joins TRBV6-5 and TRBJ2-4, with unresolved D. V was cut by 8 bases and J by 6 bases, with 17 bases left in between. CDR3 length equals 14 residues. The germline gives CDR1 MNHEY, CDR2 SVGAGI. The CDR3 loop reads CASRTNVDRNIQYF. CDR3 bases: TGTGCCAGCCGTACCAATGTCGATAGAAACATTCAGTACTTC.

This chain joins TRBV28 and TRBJ1-6, with TRBD1 identical over 9 bases. The CDR3 length is 17 residues. Germline lookup yields CDR1 MDHEN and CDR2 SYDVKM. V trimming: 3 bases; J trimming: 9 bases; junction bases outside the gene matches: 12. The CDR3 nucleotides read TGTGCCAGCAGTTTGGGACAGGGTCGAAACAGAGGTTCACCCCTCCACTTT. This sequence encodes CASSLGQGRNRGSPLHF.

The CDR3 DNA follows: TGTGCCAGCAGTTTATCAGAAATCTATGGCTACACCTTC. This gives the protein CASSLSEIYGYTF. The genes are TRBV28 and TRBJ1-2, with D unclear. The CDR3 extends over 13 amino acids. Trimming took off 1 base at V and 4 bases at J, with 7 bases between the two ends. Germline V gene sequence: CDR1 MDHEN, CDR2 SYDVKM.

The chain couples TRBV29-1 to TRBJ2-2; 10 positions match TRBD1. CDR3 length: 15 residues. Trimming cost V 4 bases and J 7 bases; bases outside gene matches: 9. Germline lookup yields CDR1 SQVTM and CDR2 ANQGSEA. CDR3 protein: CSVGRQGAEHGELFF. The CDR3 nucleotides read TGCAGCGTTGGTCGACAGGGGGCTGAACACGGGGAGCTGTTTTTT.

The J gene is TRBJ1-1, the V gene TRBV29-1; TRBD1 might be the D (6 bases). Germline V gene sequence: CDR1 SQVTM, CDR2 ANQGSEA. Trimming pared 6 bases from V and 4 bases from J, leaving 21 bases between. The CDR3 sequence is 15 residues long. The CDR3 is CSVAGAQTGTTEAFF. The DNA for the CDR3 is TGCAGCGTCGCCGGGGCTCAAACAGGGACCACTGAAGCTTTCTTT.

The chain recombines TRBV6-1 with TRBJ1-5; a weak D match, TRBD1 (6 bases). Trimming shortened V by 2 bases and J by 1 base, and 18 bases separated the two germline ends. The length of the CDR3 is 18 residues. Germline V gene data show CDR1 as MNHNS and CDR2 as SASEGT. As DNA, the CDR3 is TGTGCCAGCAGTGAACCGGGACACGGGTACGCGAGCAATCAGCCCCAGCATTTT. Protein: CASSEPGHGYASNQPQHF.

The gene calls are TRBV2 and TRBJ1-1, with 9 bases aligning to TRBD1. Germline CDR1 and CDR2: SNHLY and FYNNEI. The CDR3 is made up of 14 amino acids. The ends lost 6 bases at V and 2 bases at J; junction bases unmatched: 4. CDR3 sequence: CASRRGQGNTEAFF. CDR3 nucleotides: TGTGCCAGCAGGCGGGGACAGGGTAACACTGAAGCTTTCTTT. The variable domain in full, completed from reference TRBV2 and TRBJ1-1, reads EPEVTQTPSHQVTQMGQEVILRCVPISNHLYFYWYRQILGQKVEFLVSFYNNEISEKSEIFDDQFSVERPDGSNFTLKIRSTKLEDSAMYFCASRRGQGNTEAFFGQGTRLTVV.

The chain joins TRBV28 to TRBJ2-3; possibly TRBD2 for D (6 bases). The germline V and J ends were trimmed by 3 bases and 2 bases, with 15 bases remaining between them. The CDR3 covers 16 residues. Germline V lookup: CDR1 MDHEN, CDR2 SYDVKM. The CDR3 region is CASSLGRDWTTDTQYF. The CDR3 nucleotides are TGTGCCAGCAGTTTGGGCCGGGACTGGACCACAGATACGCAGTATTTT.

The chain employs TRBV11-3 and TRBJ2-1, with TRBD2 identical over 7 bases. The germline V gene has CDR1 SGHNT and CDR2 YENEEA. J was trimmed by 7 bases and V by 1 base; bases with no gene match: 7. The length of the CDR3 is 15 residues. The CDR3 loop is CASSLGPGRGNEQFF. For the CDR3, the DNA is TGTGCCAGCAGCTTAGGCCCAGGGAGGGGTAATGAGCAGTTCTTC. The whole variable domain, remainder taken from reference TRBV11-3 and TRBJ2-1, is EAGVVQSPRYKIIEKKQPVAFWCNPISGHNTLYWYLQNLGQGPELLIRYENEEAVDDSQLPKDRFSAERLKGVDSTLKIQPAELGDSAVYLCASSLGPGRGNEQFFGPGTRLTVL.

This clone was counted only a few times. This chain connects TRBV6-5 to TRBJ2-1; maybe TRBD2 (5 bases). The CDR3 totals 11 residues. With 4 bases removed from V and 13 bases from J, the gap between germline ends came to 11 bases. Germline lookup yields CDR1 MNHEY and CDR2 SVGAGI. The CDR3 DNA sequence: TGTGCCAGCAGTTTCCTAGCTGATCAGTTCTTC. Encoded protein: CASSFLADQFF.

This sequence joins TRBV9 and TRBJ1-5; weak D call: TRBD1 (6 bases). CDR1 and CDR2 from the germline V gene are SGDLS and YYNGEE. Trimming stripped 3 bases from V and 3 bases from J, with 10 bases between. This CDR3 comprises 14 residues. CDR3 nucleotides: TGTGCCAGCAGCGGCGGGGGCGCCAATCAGCCCCAGCATTTT. Its protein is CASSGGGANQPQHF.

CDR3 region: CASSESTPLPLNTEAFF. CDR3 nucleotides: TGCGCCAGCAGTGAGTCAACACCCTTACCCCTGAACACTGAAGCTTTCTTT. V is TRBV10-2 and J is TRBJ1-1; D is ambiguous. The CDR3 length is 17 residues. Germline CDR1 and CDR2: WSHSY and SAAADI. With 0 bases removed from V and 0 bases from J, the gap between germline ends came to 14 bases.

The chain has TRBV28 and TRBJ1-4; possible D gene TRBD1, 5 bases. Looked up from germline, CDR1 is MDHEN and CDR2 is SYDVKM. V shed 4 bases and J shed 5 bases, with 11 bases lying between them. CDR3 length: 14 residues. DNA of the CDR3: TGTGCCAGCAGTTCCGGGACTTTAAATGAAAAACTGTTTTTT. Its translation is CASSSGTLNEKLFF.

J is TRBJ2-5 and V is TRBV7-8; D not certain. The germline CDR1 and CDR2 sequences are SGHVS and FQNEAQ. Trimming removed 6 bases from V and 4 bases from J, with 12 bases in between. This CDR3 comprises 13 residues. The chain's CDR3 is CASSLAPGETQYF. Written as DNA, the CDR3 is TGTGCCAGCAGTTTGGCCCCGGGAGAGACCCAGTACTTC.

The rearrangement links TRBV29-1 to TRBJ2-1, with 11 bases that match TRBD2. This CDR3 is built from 15 residues. Germline trimming cut 4 bases from V and 4 bases from J; bases unmatched to any gene: 6. The germline CDR1 and CDR2 sequences are SQVTM and ANQGSEA. The DNA of the CDR3 is TGCAGCGTTGTATCGCTAGCGGGGGGTTACAATGAGCAGTTCTTC. Amino acid sequence: CSVVSLAGGYNEQFF.

The chain couples TRBV30 to TRBJ2-7; possible D gene TRBD2, 6 bases. Germline CDR1 and CDR2: GTSNPN and SVGIG (reference sequence). The CDR3 runs to 15 residues. V lost 0 bases and J lost 3, with 15 bases in between. The CDR3 spells CAWSVGGWGDYEQYF. The DNA for the CDR3 is TGTGCCTGGAGTGTGGGGGGTTGGGGGGACTACGAGCAGTACTTC.

The chain has TRBV27 and TRBJ2-5, with TRBD2 identical over 8 bases. This CDR3 has 15 residues. Unmatched junction bases numbered 4, after V lost 3 bases and J lost 1 base. Germline V gene data show CDR1 as MNHEY and CDR2 as SMNVEV (reference sequence). The DNA for the CDR3 is TGTGCCAGCAGTTTCGCCGGACTAGCCCAAGAGACCCAGTACTTC. Translating it yields CASSFAGLAQETQYF.

V gene TRBV5-5 combines with J gene TRBJ1-6; no firm D call. V was pared by 3 bases and J by 7 bases, with 11 bases between. The CDR3 contains 14 residues. Looked up from germline, CDR1 is SGHKS and CDR2 is YYEKEE (reference sequence). The CDR3 nucleotides are TGTGCCAGCAGCTCTCCAGTCCACAATTCACCCCTCCACTTT. Protein: CASSSPVHNSPLHF. The variable domain in full, with the rest retrieved from reference TRBV5-5 and TRBJ1-6, is DAGVTQSPTHLIKTRGQQVTLRCSPISGHKSVSWYQQVLGQGPQFIFQYYEKEERGRGNFPDRFSARQFPNYSSELNVNALLLGDSALYLCASSSPVHNSPLHFGNGTRLTVT.

V gene TRBV27 combines with J gene TRBJ2-3, with 10 bases aligning to TRBD1. V shed 2 bases and J 3 bases; nucleotides not matched to a gene: 5. CDR3 length equals 16 residues. In germline, CDR1 is MNHEY, CDR2 SMNVEV (reference sequence). The CDR3 reads CASSLRTGGGTDTQYF. CDR3 in DNA: TGTGCCAGCAGTTTAAGGACAGGGGGGGGGACAGATACGCAGTATTTT.

CDR3 DNA: TGCGCCAGCAGCTTGGAGACAGCCCGTAAGGGCTACACCTTC. Its protein is CASSLETARKGYTF. This sequence joins TRBV5-1 and TRBJ1-2; D possibly corresponds to TRBD1 (5 bases). Germline V lookup: CDR1 SGHRS, CDR2 YFSETQ. Trimming removed 0 bases from V and 8 bases from J, with 14 bases in between. The CDR3 consists of 14 residues.

V is TRBV5-1 and J is TRBJ2-1; TRBD1 aligns across 7 bases. The CDR3 runs to 15 residues. Trimming cost V 3 bases and J 0 bases; bases outside gene matches: 3. Germline V gene data show CDR1 as SGHRS and CDR2 as YFSETQ. The CDR3 sequence: CASSSAGGSYNEQFF. CDR3 nucleotides: TGCGCCAGCAGCTCGGCAGGGGGCTCCTACAATGAGCAGTTCTTC.

The chain couples TRBV28 to TRBJ2-2, with 9 bases aligning to TRBD1. CDR1 is MDHEN, CDR2 SYDVKM, per germline. Trimming cost V 11 bases and J 5 bases; bases outside gene matches: 6. This CDR3 region has 13 residues. The CDR3 region has the DNA TGTGCCGGTGGGACAGGGCGAACCGGGGAGCTGTTTTTT. Encoded protein: CAGGTGRTGELFF. Drawing the rest from reference TRBV28 and TRBJ2-2, the complete variable domain is DVKVTQSSRYLVKRTGEKVFLECVQDMDHENMFWYRQDPGLGLRLIYFSYDVKMKEKGDIPEGYSVSREKKERFSLILESASTNQTSMYLCAGGTGRTGELFFGEGSRLTVL.

J is TRBJ2-1 and V is TRBV2, with 11 bases identical to TRBD2. Looked up from germline, CDR1 is SNHLY and CDR2 is FYNNEI. V shed 6 bases and J 4 bases; nucleotides not matched to a gene: 2. The CDR3 has 14 residues. CDR3 protein: CASRGLAAYNEQFF. In DNA form, the CDR3 reads TGTGCCAGCAGGGGACTAGCGGCTTACAATGAGCAGTTCTTC.